These 26 T cell receptor beta chains were all obtained from the same sample, sequenced in a study of breast tumors, draining lymph nodes, adjacent tissues. Each CDR3 protein gets one entry after TCRdb re-called the multiplex PCR reads with MiXCR. The top ten hold roughly 2.7% of the sample, which has over 100,000 distinct CDR3 sequences, under 25% seen once. Axillary draining lymph nodes of breast cancer patients supplied the node samples. Sequencing used axillary lymph node tissue. The receptors were gathered from a female donor with breast cancer. Some clones in this sample may be carry-over from other donors' samples.

In its sample, this clonotype was seen many times. The chain is built from TRBV5-6 and TRBJ2-7, with a possible D match to TRBD2 (6 bases). CDR1 is SGHDT, CDR2 YYEEEE, per germline. Trimming stripped 0 bases from V and 4 bases from J, with 11 bases between. The CDR3 is 14 amino acids. CDR3 amino acids: CASSLEGGMYEQYF. The CDR3 nucleotides read TGTGCCAGCAGCTTGGAAGGAGGGATGTACGAGCAGTACTTC.

This clonotype was seen repeatedly, ten times or more. This chain connects TRBV6-2 or TRBV6-3 to TRBJ2-3, with D uncertain. Germline V lookup: CDR1 MNHEY, CDR2 SVGEGT. The CDR3 loop spans 15 amino acids. Deletions cut 0 bases from V and 3 bases from J, with 10 bases between. The CDR3 here is CASSYSKARTDTQYF. The DNA of the CDR3 is TGTGCCAGCAGTTACTCGAAAGCCAGGACAGATACGCAGTATTTT.

This clonotype was picked up many times. The chain uses TRBV20-1 and TRBJ2-1, with D perhaps matching TRBD1 or TRBD2 (5 bases each). Germline assignment: CDR1 DFQATT and CDR2 SNEGSKA (reference sequence). The germline V and J ends were trimmed by 1 base and 0 bases, with 16 bases remaining between them. There are 17 residues in the CDR3. In DNA form, the CDR3 reads TGCAGTGCTAGAGTTGTAGTTCGGGGCAGCTCCTACAATGAGCAGTTCTTC. It encodes CSARVVVRGSSYNEQFF.

There are many counts of this clonotype. This sequence joins TRBV7-9 and TRBJ2-3, with a weak D call TRBD1 (6 bases). CDR3 length: 13 residues. The germline V and J ends were trimmed by 0 bases and 7 bases, with 8 bases remaining between them. Germline V gene lookup returns CDR1 SEHNR and CDR2 FQNEAQ (reference sequence). The chain's CDR3 is CASSLAGQNTQYF. CDR3 nucleotide sequence: TGTGCCAGCAGCTTAGCGGGACAAAATACGCAGTATTTT.

Concerning this clonotype: The CDR3 carries no conserved terminal phenylalanine or tryptophan, so it likely arises from a read error. This chain connects TRBV6-2 or TRBV6-3 to TRBJ2-3; no reliable D call. There are 13 residues in the CDR3. V lost 3 bases and J lost 4, with 8 bases in between. In germline, CDR1 is MNHEY, CDR2 SVGEGT. CDR3 loop: CASSYRGADTQYS. CDR3 nucleotide sequence: TGTGCCAGCAGTTATCGTGGGGCAGATACGCAGTATTCT.

A word on this clonotype: It may be a read error: a sequence one base away is much more abundant. The rearrangement joins TRBV7-9 to TRBJ2-7; 9 bases map to TRBD1. CDR3 length: 15 residues. From germline, CDR1 is SEHNR and CDR2 FQNEAQ (reference sequence). CDR3 sequence: CASSPPPGQGYGQYF. The DNA of the CDR3 is TGTGCCAGCAGCCCTCCTCCGGGACAGGGCTACGGGCAGTACTTC.

This clonotype occurred many times. The V call is TRBV5-1, the J call TRBJ2-1, with 16 nucleotides matching TRBD2. Germline lookup yields CDR1 SGHRS and CDR2 YFSETQ. The CDR3 extends over 16 amino acids. Trimming removed 4 bases from V and 10 bases from J; junction bases left unmatched: 8. The CDR3 loop reads CASSQEGLAGGGEQFF. CDR3 nucleotides: TGCGCCAGCAGCCAGGAGGGACTAGCGGGAGGGGGGGAGCAGTTCTTC.

This clonotype has a count of ten or more. The J gene is TRBJ2-7, the V gene TRBV20-1, with TRBD1 matching over 9 bases. The CDR3 is 13 amino acids. V gave up 6 bases and J gave up 3 bases; unmatched junction bases: 6. Germline lookup yields CDR1 DFQATT and CDR2 SNEGSKA (reference sequence). CDR3 in amino acids: CSAGRQGGYEQYF. The CDR3 DNA reads as TGCAGTGCGGGGAGACAGGGGGGCTACGAGCAGTACTTC.

V gene TRBV28 combines with J gene TRBJ2-7; 8 bases fit TRBD2. The CDR3 runs to 15 residues. The V gene's germline CDR1 is MDHEN and CDR2 SYDVKM. J lost 5 bases, V lost 1 base, and 7 bases had no gene match. CDR3 region: CASSLYQTSVNEQYF. For the CDR3, the DNA is TGTGCCAGCAGTTTATACCAGACTAGCGTCAACGAGCAGTACTTC.

This clonotype was observed at least ten times. This chain connects TRBV11-2 to TRBJ2-3, with a possible D match to TRBD2 (6 bases). There are 14 residues in the CDR3. Looked up from germline, CDR1 is SGHAT and CDR2 is FQNNGV. V was pared by 5 bases and J by 6 bases, with 15 bases between. This chain's CDR3 is CASSPGTFSDTQYF. In nucleotides, the CDR3 is TGTGCCAGCAGCCCGGGGACTTTTTCGGATACGCAGTATTTT.

This clonotype was recorded at least ten times. J is TRBJ2-5 and V is TRBV7-8; a weak D match, TRBD1 (7 bases). The V gene's germline CDR1 is SGHVS and CDR2 FQNEAQ. The CDR3 has 15 residues. V lost 8 bases and J lost 1, with 17 bases in between. CDR3 nucleotides: TGTGCCAGCTACAGGGGACGGGGGCCCCAAGAGACCCAGTACTTC. It translates to CASYRGRGPQETQYF.

This clonotype was counted a few times. The CDR3 coding sequence is TGTGCCAGCAGTTTAAGACAGGGAGACATTCAGTACTTC. Translation gives CASSLRQGDIQYF. The chain joins TRBV12-3 or TRBV12-4 to TRBJ2-4; 7 positions agree with TRBD1. The CDR3 is 13 amino acids. Unmatched junction bases numbered 3, after V lost 2 bases and J lost 8 bases.

Worth noting for this clonotype: This may come from a read error, since a much larger clone is one base off. In this CDR3 the conserved last residue, phenylalanine or tryptophan, is missing, so a read error is likely. The chain links TRBV5-1 to TRBJ2-7; D possibly corresponds to TRBD1 (6 bases). CDR1 and CDR2 from the germline V gene are SGHRS and YFSETQ. V lost 4 bases and J 9 bases, leaving 14 bases between the germline ends. CDR3 length: 12 amino acids. The CDR3 DNA reads as TGCGCCAGCAGCATAGACAGGAGGCGGCAGTACCTC. Residues: CASSIDRRRQYL.

This clonotype was seen many times. The chain combines TRBV6-6 with TRBJ2-7; 13 bases agree with TRBD2. After removal of 6 bases from V and 2 bases from J, the junction contained 7 bases not matched to a gene. CDR3 length: 16 amino acids. The germline gives CDR1 MNHNY, CDR2 SVGAGI (reference sequence). The CDR3 loop reads CASSPRLAGGAYEQYF. The CDR3 DNA reads TGTGCCAGCAGCCCTCGACTAGCGGGAGGCGCCTACGAGCAGTACTTC.

This clonotype occurred many times. The chain joins TRBV27 to TRBJ2-7; 9 bases fit TRBD2. With 6 bases clipped from V and 2 bases from J, the junction kept 8 bases outside the gene matches. Germline values: CDR1 MNHEY, CDR2 SMNVEV (reference sequence). This CDR3 contains 15 residues. In DNA form, the CDR3 reads TGTGCCAGCAGATTGGCGGCGGGAGGGCCCTACGAGCAGTACTTC. Translating it yields CASRLAAGGPYEQYF.

This clonotype was detected many times. The chain joins TRBV19 to TRBJ2-3; perhaps TRBD1 as D (6 bases). The CDR3 loop spans 15 amino acids. V lost 0 bases to trimming and J lost 5 bases, with 12 bases between them. Per germline, CDR1 LNHDA and CDR2 SQIVND (reference sequence). This CDR3 reads CASSIDGGAKDTQYF. The CDR3 DNA reads as TGTGCCAGTAGTATAGATGGGGGCGCAAAAGATACGCAGTATTTT.

With respect to this clonotype: A clone one base away is much larger, so this may be a read error. This CDR3 is missing its conserved last phenylalanine or tryptophan, likely due to a read error. The V call is TRBV12-3 or TRBV12-4, the J call TRBJ1-3; D perhaps matches TRBD1 (5 bases). The V end lost 8 bases, the J end lost 4 bases, and 12 bases lay between the germline ends. The CDR3 covers 13 residues. CDR3 amino acids: CASRRGDGNTIYS. CDR3 nucleotide sequence: TGTGCCAGCCGGCGGGGGGACGGAAACACCATATATTCT.

Concerning this clonotype itself: In this CDR3 the conserved last residue, phenylalanine or tryptophan, is missing, so a read error is likely. The chain combines TRBV14 with TRBJ2-5; no firm D call. The length of the CDR3 is 13 residues. Trimming took 1 base from V and 5 from J, leaving 8 bases between them. CDR1 and CDR2 from the germline V gene are SGHDN and FVKESK. This CDR3 is CASSQGVWETQYL. CDR3 nucleotide sequence: TGTGCCAGCAGCCAAGGGGTATGGGAGACCCAGTACCTC.

This clonotype occurred a few times. The chain is built from TRBV30 and TRBJ2-5; no clear D gene. The CDR3 contains 17 residues. The ends were cut back, 0 bases at V and 5 bases at J, with 22 bases in the middle. Germline V gene data show CDR1 as GTSNPN and CDR2 as SVGIG (reference sequence). The CDR3 reads CAWSVQFRAAARETQYF. CDR3 nucleotides: TGTGCCTGGAGTGTACAGTTTAGGGCCGCAGCTCGGGAGACCCAGTACTTC.

This clonotype was recorded many times. The rearrangement uses TRBV5-1 and TRBJ2-7; D unresolved. Deletions cut 0 bases from V and 3 bases from J, with 13 bases between. CDR3 length: 15 amino acids. CDR1 is SGHRS and CDR2 is YFSETQ in the germline V gene. The CDR3 DNA is TGCGCCAGCAGCTTGGCGAAGGGTTGGGGCTACGAGCAGTACTTC. As protein: CASSLAKGWGYEQYF. The full variable domain, completed using reference TRBV5-1 and TRBJ2-7, is KAGVTQTPRYLIKTRGQQVTLSCSPISGHRSVSWYQQTPGQGLQFLFEYFSETQRNKGNFPGRFSGRQFSNSRSEMNVSTLELGDSALYLCASSLAKGWGYEQYFGPGTRLTVT.

Many counts were recorded for this clonotype. The rearrangement uses TRBV19 and TRBJ1-5; D is uncertain. The germline gives CDR1 LNHDA, CDR2 SQIVND (reference sequence). V lost 4 bases to trimming and J lost 0 bases, with 1 base between them. The CDR3 totals 12 residues. The CDR3 loop reads CASSNSNQPQHF. As DNA, the CDR3 is TGTGCCAGTAGTAATAGCAATCAGCCCCAGCATTTT.

About this clonotype itself: The junction does not match germline at one end; this may be a read error. The gene calls are TRBV6-4 and TRBJ2-2, with D perhaps assigned TRBD1 or TRBD2 (5 bases each). This CDR3 region has 12 residues. Germline assignment: CDR1 MRHNA and CDR2 SNTAGT. The CDR3 reads CASSPNPRGAVF. For the CDR3, the DNA is TGTGCCAGCAGTCCTAATCCGAGGGGAGCTGTTTTT.

This chain uses TRBV11-2 with TRBJ1-4; no clear D gene. V shed 1 base and J shed 16 bases, with 22 bases lying between them. Germline V gene sequence: CDR1 SGHAT, CDR2 FQNNGV. The CDR3 covers 15 residues. CDR3 sequence: CASSLVGSANEIPFF. The DNA of the CDR3 is TGTGCCAGCAGCTTAGTGGGTTCAGCTAATGAAATACCGTTTTTT.

Ten or more counts support this clonotype. The V gene is TRBV28, the J gene TRBJ1-2, with TRBD1 matching 8 bases. The germline CDR1 and CDR2 sequences are MDHEN and SYDVKM. The junction had 0 bases not matched to a gene; V was cut back by 2 bases and J by 1 base. CDR3 length: 14 amino acids. The CDR3 region is CASSLTGGNYGYTF. As DNA, the CDR3 is TGTGCCAGCAGTTTAACAGGGGGTAACTATGGCTACACCTTC.

This clonotype showed up many times. This chain links TRBV9 with TRBJ2-7; 7 nucleotides match TRBD2. The CDR3 loop spans 15 amino acids. CDR1 is SGDLS, CDR2 YYNGEE, per germline. The V gene end was trimmed by 4 bases and the J gene end by 6 bases; junction bases not matched to a gene: 13. The CDR3 nucleotides read TGTGCCAGCAGCCCCCGTCTGGGGGGGAAGGTCGAGCAGTACTTC. Amino acids: CASSPRLGGKVEQYF.

This clonotype was observed many times. This chain connects TRBV19 to TRBJ2-1, with 10 bases fitting TRBD2. With V trimmed by 4 bases and J by 10 bases, 7 bases remained unmatched. CDR1 is LNHDA, CDR2 SQIVND, per germline (reference sequence). The length of the CDR3 is 14 residues. The CDR3 coding sequence is TGTGCCAGTAGTAAGCTAGCGGGAGCTCTCGAGCAGTTCTTC. Protein product: CASSKLAGALEQFF.